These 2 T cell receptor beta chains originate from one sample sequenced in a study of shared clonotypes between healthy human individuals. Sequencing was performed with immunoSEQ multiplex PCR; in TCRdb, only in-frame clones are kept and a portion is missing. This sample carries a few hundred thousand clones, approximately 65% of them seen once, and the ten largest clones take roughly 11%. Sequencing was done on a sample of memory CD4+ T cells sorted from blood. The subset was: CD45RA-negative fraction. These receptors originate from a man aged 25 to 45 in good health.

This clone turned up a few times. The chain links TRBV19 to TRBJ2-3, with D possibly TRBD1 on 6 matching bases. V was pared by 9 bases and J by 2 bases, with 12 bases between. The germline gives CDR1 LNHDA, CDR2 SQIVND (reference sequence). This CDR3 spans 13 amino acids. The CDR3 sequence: CASNNRATDTQYF. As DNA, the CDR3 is TGTGCCAGCAATAACAGGGCCACAGATACGCAGTATTTT.

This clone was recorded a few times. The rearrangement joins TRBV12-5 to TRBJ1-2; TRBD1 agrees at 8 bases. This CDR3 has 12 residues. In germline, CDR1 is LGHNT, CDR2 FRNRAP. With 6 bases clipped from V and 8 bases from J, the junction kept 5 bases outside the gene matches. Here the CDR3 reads CASGPGGLGYTF. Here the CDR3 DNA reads TGTGCTAGTGGGCCAGGGGGCTTAGGCTACACCTTC.